This record concerns one T cell receptor beta chain sequence. Antigen: not known. CTLA-4 blockade with ipilimumab, together with focal radiation, was given to patients with chemo-refractory metastatic non-small-cell lung cancer. CDR1 SGHRS and CDR2 YFSETQ come from the germline V gene. The V segment lost 0 bases and the J segment 4 bases; nucleotides outside the gene matches: 6. There are 16 residues in the CDR3. The table came from immunoSEQ multiplex PCR; TCRdb's copy has only in-frame clones and leaves some out. This sample has approximately 80,000 clones; about 79% occur once, and the top ten carry approximately 24%. This sample is part of a study of radiotherapy plus CTLA-4 blockade in lung cancer. About the research overall: With 31% of patients having disease control, objective responses were seen in about 17%.

General study findings and limits: Interferon-beta, together with early blood T cell clone dynamics, reportedly best predicted response.

The sequencing here drew on peripheral blood, taken from a patient treated with radiotherapy plus ipilimumab. V is TRBV5-1 and J is TRBJ1-4, with 7 bases identical to TRBD1. This receptor was taken from a human donor with non-small cell lung cancer whose response to radiotherapy plus ipilimumab could not be evaluated. Some clones in this sample may be carry-over from other donors' samples. The CDR3 coding sequence is TGCGCCAGCAGCTTGGAATCGACAGGGTTTAATGAAAAACTGTTTTTT. Translation gives CASSLESTGFNEKLFF.